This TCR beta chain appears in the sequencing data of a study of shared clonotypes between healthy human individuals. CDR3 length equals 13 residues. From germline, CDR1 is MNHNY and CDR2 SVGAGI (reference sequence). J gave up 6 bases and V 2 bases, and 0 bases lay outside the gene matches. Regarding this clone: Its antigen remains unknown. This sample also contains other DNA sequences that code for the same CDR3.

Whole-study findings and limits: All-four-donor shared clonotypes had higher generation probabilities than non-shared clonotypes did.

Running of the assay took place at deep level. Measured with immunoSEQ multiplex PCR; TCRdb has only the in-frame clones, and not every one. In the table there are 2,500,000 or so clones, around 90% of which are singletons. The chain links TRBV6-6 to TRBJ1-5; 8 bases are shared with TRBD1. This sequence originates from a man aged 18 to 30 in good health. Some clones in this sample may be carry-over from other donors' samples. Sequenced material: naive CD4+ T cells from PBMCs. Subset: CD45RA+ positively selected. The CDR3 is CASSYTGGQPQHF. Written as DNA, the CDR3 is TGTGCCAGCAGTTACACAGGGGGTCAGCCCCAGCATTTT.